The 17 T cell receptor beta chains presented below share a single source sample, sequenced in a study of long-term antiretroviral therapy in people with HIV. Researchers report immunoSEQ v3.0 was run at survey level. Sequencing was performed with immunoSEQ multiplex PCR; in TCRdb, only in-frame clones are kept and a portion is missing. The sample has 20,000 to 25,000 clones, more than 70% seen once. The input for sequencing was unsorted PBMCs, taken 0.6 years after starting antiretroviral therapy. Receptor source: a man aged 55 to 70 with HIV.

The V call is TRBV7-4, the J call TRBJ2-5; either TRBD1 or TRBD2 may supply D (6 bases each). V lost 7 bases, J lost 0 bases, and 18 bases lay in between. This CDR3 has 16 residues. Germline-derived CDR1 and CDR2 are SGHVT and SQSDAQ. The DNA of the CDR3 is TGTGCCAGCACGCGCCGGGGGCTAGCACACCAAGAGACCCAGTACTTC. Its protein product is CASTRRGLAHQETQYF.

Here the CDR3 DNA reads TGTGCCAGCAGCGTAGTTGGCGGATCAGCGGGGGAGCTGTTTTTT. The encoded protein is CASSVVGGSAGELFF. This chain connects TRBV9 to TRBJ2-2; D gene unclear. The CDR3 runs to 15 residues. V was clipped by 0 bases and J by 8 bases, with 14 bases between them. Germline V gene lookup returns CDR1 SGDLS and CDR2 YYNGEE.

The CDR3, as DNA: TGTGCCAGCAGCGCCCTCCTAGCGGGGGGGCGAGATACGCAGTATTTT. Translating it yields CASSALLAGGRDTQYF. The chain recombines TRBV6-4 with TRBJ2-3, with TRBD2 identical over 12 bases. From germline, CDR1 is MRHNA and CDR2 SNTAGT. V was clipped by 6 bases and J by 5 bases; unmatched bases: 9. This CDR3 comprises 16 residues.

CDR3 in amino acids: CASSLEVPGLARNEQFF. The CDR3 DNA reads as TGCGCCAGCAGCTTGGAAGTCCCGGGACTAGCGAGGAATGAGCAGTTCTTC. This rearrangement joins TRBV5-1 to TRBJ2-1; 10 positions agree with TRBD2. The CDR3 totals 17 residues. V gave up 0 bases and J gave up 7 bases; unmatched junction bases: 10. From germline, CDR1 is SGHRS and CDR2 YFSETQ. The full variable domain, completed using reference TRBV5-1 and TRBJ2-1, is KAGVTQTPRYLIKTRGQQVTLSCSPISGHRSVSWYQQTPGQGLQFLFEYFSETQRNKGNFPGRFSGRQFSNSRSEMNVSTLELGDSALYLCASSLEVPGLARNEQFFGPGTRLTVL.

This clone was counted between two and nine times. The V gene is TRBV4-2, the J gene TRBJ1-5; 9 bases agree with TRBD1. Germline values: CDR1 LGHNA, CDR2 YNFKEQ. This CDR3 region has 15 residues. Losses at the gene ends were 0 bases for V and 6 bases for J; bases not matched to a gene: 3. The CDR3 spells CASSQDPQGAQPQHF. The CDR3 nucleotides are TGTGCCAGCAGCCAAGATCCACAGGGGGCTCAGCCCCAGCATTTT.

V gene TRBV27 combines with J gene TRBJ2-3, with 7 bases aligning to TRBD1. This CDR3 spans 14 amino acids. The trim removed 2 bases at V and 3 bases at J, leaving 2 bases unmatched. Germline CDR1 MNHEY, CDR2 SMNVEV (reference sequence). This chain's CDR3 is CASSLDRETDTQYF. The CDR3 DNA reads as TGTGCCAGCAGTTTAGACAGGGAGACAGATACGCAGTATTTT.

This chain connects TRBV19 to TRBJ1-5, with D hard to call. The germline V gene has CDR1 LNHDA and CDR2 SQIVND (reference sequence). The CDR3 runs to 15 residues. V was cut by 2 bases and J by 0 bases, with 8 bases left in between. In DNA form, the CDR3 reads TGTGCCAGTAGTATATGGCAGACTAGCAATCAGCCCCAGCATTTT. Protein sequence: CASSIWQTSNQPQHF.

This clone was seen once. The chain combines TRBV18 with TRBJ2-2, with 7 bases lining up with TRBD1. Losses at the gene ends were 1 base for V and 5 bases for J; bases not matched to a gene: 7. CDR1 and CDR2 (germline): KGHSH, LQKENI. This CDR3 is 16 amino acids long. The CDR3 nucleotides are TGTGCCAGCTCACCACGAATAACAGGGGAGACCGGGGAGCTGTTTTTT. Its protein product is CASSPRITGETGELFF.

This clone showed up just once. The CDR3 bases are TGTGCCAGCAGCTTGCGGGGGGGCCACGAGCAGTACTTC. Protein product: CASSLRGGHEQYF. The V call is TRBV5-5, the J call TRBJ2-7, with 8 bases identical to TRBD2. The CDR3 length is 13 residues. The V segment lost 1 base and the J segment 5 bases; nucleotides outside the gene matches: 2. Germline CDR1 reads SGHKS; CDR2 reads YYEKEE (reference sequence).

The genes are TRBV19 and TRBJ2-3; D might be TRBD2 (5 bases). Germline V lookup: CDR1 LNHDA, CDR2 SQIVND (reference sequence). Trimming removed 8 bases at V and 2 bases at J, with 20 bases between. The CDR3 has 16 residues. The CDR3 nucleotides read TGTGCCAGTCAGGACGGACTCAACACTCTCACAGATACGCAGTATTTT. It is translated as CASQDGLNTLTDTQYF.

V and J are TRBV19 and TRBJ2-2; D is ambiguous. The CDR3 is 11 residues long. Germline CDR1 is LNHDA and CDR2 is SQIVND (reference sequence). Trimming pared 3 bases from V and 5 bases from J, leaving 1 base between. Written as DNA, the CDR3 is TGTGCCAGTAGTATTACCGGGGAGCTGTTTTTT. Its translation: CASSITGELFF.

This clone showed up just once. The chain uses TRBV5-6 and TRBJ2-7, with D uncertain. The CDR3 totals 12 residues. Trimming took 4 bases from V and 5 from J, leaving 10 bases between them. CDR1 is SGHDT and CDR2 is YYEEEE in the germline V gene. DNA for the CDR3: TGTGCCAGCAGCCTCGGCGTCGACGAGCAGTACTTC. As protein: CASSLGVDEQYF.

V gene TRBV5-1 combines with J gene TRBJ1-3; D remains ambiguous. The CDR3 sequence is 12 residues long. Trimming stripped 4 bases from V and 8 bases from J, with 10 bases between. CDR1 is SGHRS and CDR2 is YFSETQ in the germline V gene. Here the CDR3 DNA reads TGCGCCAGCAGCCCAGAGGGCCACACCATATATTTT. Residues: CASSPEGHTIYF.

The chain carries TRBV29-1 and TRBJ2-3; 10 bases agree with TRBD1. Per the germline V gene, CDR1 is SQVTM and CDR2 is ANQGSEA. The CDR3 has 15 amino acids. V lost 3 bases, J lost 4 bases, and 7 bases stayed unmatched. CDR3 nucleotide sequence: TGCAGCGTTGATGGTGACAGGGGGCCGTCAGATACGCAGTATTTT. Amino acids: CSVDGDRGPSDTQYF.

This clone was recorded once. V usage is TRBV5-1 and J usage is TRBJ2-1, with D perhaps being TRBD1 or TRBD2 (5 bases each). This CDR3 spans 17 amino acids. Germline V lookup: CDR1 SGHRS, CDR2 YFSETQ. The V end was cut by 0 bases, the J end by 7 bases, with 20 bases between. CDR3 bases: TGCGCCAGCAGCTTGGTCGGGGACGCGGACCTAGGGAATGAGCAGTTCTTC. Translated: CASSLVGDADLGNEQFF.

This chain links TRBV18 with TRBJ2-2; D remains unclear. Trimming shortened V by 5 bases and J by 6 bases, and 10 bases separated the two germline ends. This CDR3 region has 13 residues. Germline V gene sequence: CDR1 KGHSH, CDR2 LQKENI. CDR3 DNA sequence: TGTGCCAGCTCAATTCCCTCGCCCGGGGAGCTGTTTTTT. This encodes CASSIPSPGELFF.

The gene calls are TRBV7-8 and TRBJ1-2; the D gene is possibly TRBD1 (6 bases). Germline CDR1 reads SGHVS; CDR2 reads FQNEAQ. With 8 bases removed from V and 7 bases from J, the gap between germline ends came to 20 bases. The CDR3 has 14 amino acids. The CDR3 reads CASGAGTPRGGYTF. The CDR3 bases are TGTGCCAGCGGCGCCGGGACTCCCAGGGGTGGCTACACCTTC.